The clone carrying this T cell receptor (beta chain) appeared a few times. Antigen unknown. This sample is drawn from a study of cytomegalovirus exposure and HLA in healthy donors. Notes on the study in general: Highly shared variants forming one cluster were likely a sequencing artifact.

The CDR3 covers 14 residues. Germline V gene sequence: CDR1 LGHNT, CDR2 FRNRAP. V was clipped by 2 bases and J by 7 bases, with 9 bases between them. Primers: 60 Vbeta forward and 13 Jbeta reverse. Only in-frame clones appear in the TCRdb table, and some are missing; sequencing was by immunoSEQ multiplex PCR. The data contain roughly 200,000 clones, around 77% of them singletons. The V gene is TRBV12-5, the J gene TRBJ1-6, with a tentative D call TRBD1 (5 bases). The sequence was collected from a man aged 55 to 70 in good health and CMV-seronegative. Material for sequencing was PBMCs. The CDR3, as DNA: TGTGCTAGTGGTTTGTCAGGGAGGAATTCACCCCTCCACTTT. It yields the protein CASGLSGRNSPLHF.